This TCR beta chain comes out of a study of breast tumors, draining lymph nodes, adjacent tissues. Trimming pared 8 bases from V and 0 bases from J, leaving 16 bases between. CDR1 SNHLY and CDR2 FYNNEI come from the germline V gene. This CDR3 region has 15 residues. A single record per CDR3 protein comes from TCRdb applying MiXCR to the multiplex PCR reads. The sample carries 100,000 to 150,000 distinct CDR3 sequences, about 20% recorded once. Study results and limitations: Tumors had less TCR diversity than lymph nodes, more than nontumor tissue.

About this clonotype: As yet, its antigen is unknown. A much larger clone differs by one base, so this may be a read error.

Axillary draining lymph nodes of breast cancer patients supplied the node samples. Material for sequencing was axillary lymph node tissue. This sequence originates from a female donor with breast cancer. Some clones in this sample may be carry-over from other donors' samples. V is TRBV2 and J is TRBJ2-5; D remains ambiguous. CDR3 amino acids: CASVDSTLNQETQYF. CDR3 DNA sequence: TGTGCCAGCGTTGATTCAACGCTGAACCAAGAGACCCAGTACTTC.